This entry lists 29 T cell receptor beta chains sequenced from one sample in a study of TIL therapy for anti-PD-1-resistant metastatic lung cancer. Time point in this sample: pre-treatment sample, taken before nivolumab and TIL therapy. The immunoSEQ assay was v3. Produced via immunoSEQ multiplex PCR; TCRdb's table is partial and in-frame only. Of tens of thousands of clones in the sample, 70% to 75% were seen once. Source: blood, taken at baseline. Source of these receptors: a person aged 25 to 79 with non-small cell lung cancer.

The chain combines TRBV7-3 with TRBJ1-1; no clear D gene. Germline CDR1 and CDR2: SGHTA and FQGTGA. CDR3 size: 15 residues. V lost 2 bases to trimming and J lost 5 bases, with 15 bases between them. CDR3 nucleotide sequence: TGTGCCAGCAGCTTACTACCAGGAGCATGGACTGAAGCTTTCTTT. Protein: CASSLLPGAWTEAFF.

A few counts support this clone. V usage is TRBV10-3 and J usage is TRBJ1-1; possible D gene TRBD1, 5 bases. The V end lost 0 bases, the J end lost 10 bases, and 12 bases lay between the germline ends. The CDR3 has 13 amino acids. CDR1 ENHRY and CDR2 SYGVKD come from the germline V gene. This CDR3 reads CAISESGQRGAFF. The CDR3, as DNA: TGTGCCATCAGTGAGTCAGGCCAGAGGGGAGCTTTCTTT.

The genes are TRBV21-1 and TRBJ1-1; whether TRBD1, the table's D call, matches the DNA was not checked. TRBV21-1 is labeled a pseudogene. The length of the CDR3 is 13 residues. CDR3: CASSHKINTEAFF. In DNA, the CDR3 is TGTGCCAGCAGCCACAAGATAAACACTGAAGCTTTCTTT.

A few counts support this clone. The chain has TRBV20-1 and TRBJ1-4, with 7 positions matching TRBD1. Per germline, CDR1 DFQATT and CDR2 SNEGSKA (reference sequence). The length of the CDR3 is 11 residues. CDR3 region: CSGPGGGKLFF. Here the CDR3 DNA reads TGCAGCGGACCAGGGGGTGGAAAACTGTTTTTT.

This clone turned up a few times. The chain combines TRBV5-4 with TRBJ1-1; no clear D. V lost 0 bases and J 0 bases, leaving 12 bases between the germline ends. The length of the CDR3 is 16 residues. The germline V gene has CDR1 SGHNT and CDR2 YYREEE (reference sequence). The CDR3 is CASSLGSAPMNTEAFF. CDR3 in DNA: TGTGCCAGCAGCTTGGGCTCAGCGCCGATGAACACTGAAGCTTTCTTT.

This clone came up a few times. This sequence joins TRBV6-1 and TRBJ1-6; 7 bases align to TRBD1. The CDR3 extends over 16 amino acids. Trimming at V came to 4 bases and at J to 1 base, leaving 4 bases not matched to a gene. The germline CDR1 and CDR2 sequences are MNHNS and SASEGT. This CDR3 is CASSVRTGSYNSPLHF. The CDR3, as DNA: TGTGCCAGCAGTGTCCGGACAGGTTCCTATAATTCACCCCTCCACTTT.

V and J are TRBV11-3 and TRBJ1-1, with a tentative D call TRBD1 (5 bases). V was clipped by 5 bases and J by 2 bases, with 6 bases between them. The CDR3 has 12 residues. CDR1 SGHNT and CDR2 YENEEA come from the germline V gene. This CDR3 is CASSRDNTEAFF. In nucleotides, the CDR3 is TGTGCCAGCAGCCGGGACAACACTGAAGCTTTCTTT.

The V and J genes are TRBV9 and TRBJ1-6, with 11 bases identical to TRBD1. CDR3 length: 15 residues. Trimming cost V 2 bases and J 9 bases; bases outside gene matches: 4. Germline-derived CDR1 and CDR2 are SGDLS and YYNGEE. Here the CDR3 DNA reads TGTGCCAGCAGCGTTTCCGGGACAGGGGGTTCACCCCTCCACTTT. Translation gives CASSVSGTGGSPLHF.

This chain links TRBV6-1 with TRBJ1-1; no clear D. CDR3 size: 14 residues. Germline CDR1 reads MNHNS; CDR2 reads SASEGT. V was clipped by 5 bases and J by 6 bases, with 16 bases between them. The CDR3 here is CASSSGLDAAEAFF. CDR3 coding DNA: TGTGCCAGCAGTTCGGGTTTAGATGCGGCTGAAGCTTTCTTT.

The chain is built from TRBV7-8 and TRBJ2-7; the D is unclear. CDR3 size: 14 residues. Trimming shortened V by 3 bases and J by 0 bases, and 9 bases separated the two germline ends. Germline CDR1 is SGHVS and CDR2 is FQNEAQ. CDR3: CASSFLSSSYEQYF. The CDR3 bases are TGTGCCAGCAGCTTCCTCTCCAGCTCCTACGAGCAGTACTTC.

This chain links TRBV11-2 with TRBJ1-1; D perhaps matches TRBD1 (5 bases). From germline, CDR1 is SGHAT and CDR2 FQNNGV. The CDR3 loop spans 16 amino acids. Trimming left V 1 base short and J 0 bases short, with 12 bases between. The CDR3 nucleotides are TGTGCCAGCAGCTTAGGTCGGGACCGACTGAACACTGAAGCTTTCTTT. Its protein is CASSLGRDRLNTEAFF.

This chain joins TRBV7-9 and TRBJ2-5; D gene unclear. From germline, CDR1 is SEHNR and CDR2 FQNEAQ (reference sequence). The CDR3 consists of 14 residues. V was cut by 3 bases and J by 2 bases, with 10 bases left in between. The CDR3 nucleotides are TGTGCCAGCAGCTTTTTTTCCCAGCAAGAGACCCAGTACTTC. Amino acid sequence: CASSFFSQQETQYF.

This sequence joins TRBV5-1 and TRBJ1-2; 8 bases are a match to TRBD1. The J segment lost 0 bases and the V segment lost 6 bases, leaving 4 bases of the junction unmatched. The length of the CDR3 is 14 residues. Germline CDR1 reads SGHRS; CDR2 reads YFSETQ. The CDR3 protein is CASTQTGANYGYTF. CDR3 coding DNA: TGCGCCAGCACCCAGACAGGGGCTAACTATGGCTACACCTTC.

This rearrangement joins TRBV7-2 to TRBJ2-1; 14 bases are shared with TRBD2. CDR1 and CDR2 (germline): SGHTA, FQGNSA. V shed 5 bases, J shed 8 bases, and the junction held 8 bases outside the gene matches. The CDR3 covers 16 residues. The CDR3 DNA sequence: TGTGCCAGCAGCGGTCAGACTAGCGGGAGGGGTCATGAGCAGTTCTTC. It encodes CASSGQTSGRGHEQFF.

The V and J genes are TRBV19 and TRBJ2-2, with D uncertain. There are 15 residues in the CDR3. Germline CDR1 is LNHDA and CDR2 is SQIVND (reference sequence). Between the trimmed V and J ends, which lost 3 bases and 0 bases, there was a span of 8 bases. The CDR3 nucleotides read TGTGCCAGTAGTATCTGGGTAACGAACACCGGGGAGCTGTTTTTT. Its translation is CASSIWVTNTGELFF.

The chain recombines TRBV19 with TRBJ1-5; D gene ambiguous. Germline values: CDR1 LNHDA, CDR2 SQIVND (reference sequence). V was pared by 8 bases and J by 3 bases, with 11 bases between. The CDR3 sequence is 13 residues long. CDR3 nucleotide sequence: TGTGCCAGTGAATTTAGCCTCAATCAGCCCCAGCATTTT. The encoded protein is CASEFSLNQPQHF.

This chain uses TRBV9 with TRBJ2-3; TRBD2 matches at 11 bases. The CDR3 is made up of 17 amino acids. The germline V gene encodes CDR1 SGDLS and CDR2 YYNGEE. After removal of 0 bases from V and 5 bases from J, the junction contained 8 bases not matched to a gene. Here the CDR3 DNA reads TGTGCCAGCAGCGTAGATCTAGCGGGGGGACAGGTAGATACGCAGTATTTT. Translated: CASSVDLAGGQVDTQYF.

This clone was recorded a few times. This sequence joins TRBV11-2 and TRBJ2-2; D is tentatively TRBD1 or TRBD2 (6 bases each). This CDR3 comprises 16 residues. V was cut by 5 bases and J by 3 bases, with 16 bases left in between. From germline, CDR1 is SGHAT and CDR2 FQNNGV. The CDR3: CASSPGRGGHTGELFF. The CDR3 coding sequence is TGTGCCAGCAGCCCAGGTCGAGGGGGGCACACCGGGGAGCTGTTTTTT.

The chain recombines TRBV4-3 with TRBJ2-7; perhaps TRBD2 as D (5 bases). The CDR3 spans 16 residues. The germline V and J ends were trimmed by 0 bases and 6 bases, with 18 bases remaining between them. Per germline, CDR1 LGHNA and CDR2 YSLEER. CDR3 sequence reads: CASSQEVTRVPSEQYF. The CDR3 bases are TGCGCCAGCAGCCAAGAAGTGACGCGGGTACCTTCCGAGCAGTACTTC.

DNA of the CDR3: TGTGCCAGCAGTTTACAGACCTTCTCCTACAATGAGCAGTTCTTC. Translated, it gives CASSLQTFSYNEQFF. The V and J genes are TRBV28 and TRBJ2-1; D is unclear. The CDR3 is 15 residues long. CDR1 and CDR2 (germline): MDHEN, SYDVKM. Trimming stripped 2 bases from V and 0 bases from J, with 8 bases between.

The chain is built from TRBV9 and TRBJ2-1; D gene unclear. Trimming took 4 bases from V and 6 from J, leaving 11 bases between them. The CDR3 covers 13 residues. Germline V gene sequence: CDR1 SGDLS, CDR2 YYNGEE. In nucleotides, the CDR3 is TGTGCCAGCAGCCCAAATCAAGTCAATGAGCAGTTCTTC. This gives the protein CASSPNQVNEQFF.

The chain joins TRBV21-1 to TRBJ2-2; the table's D call TRBD2 went unverified against the DNA. TRBV21-1 is a pseudogene. The CDR3 has 12 residues. CDR3 region: CASSTFTGELFF. The CDR3 nucleotides are TGTGCCAGCAGCACCTTCACCGGGGAGCTGTTTTTT.

The chain recombines TRBV6-5 with TRBJ2-3, with 7 bases aligning to TRBD1. The V segment lost 2 bases and the J segment 4 bases; nucleotides outside the gene matches: 9. CDR1 is MNHEY, CDR2 SVGAGI, per germline. The CDR3 covers 16 residues. CDR3 bases: TGTGCCAGCAGTTACAGGGGAAAGGGGGCCCCAGATACGCAGTATTTT. Translating gives CASSYRGKGAPDTQYF.

This rearrangement joins TRBV30 to TRBJ1-5; possibly TRBD1 for D (5 bases). The CDR3 loop spans 15 amino acids. The V gene lost 0 bases and the J gene lost 7 bases, with 16 bases spanning the gap. The germline CDR1 and CDR2 sequences are GTSNPN and SVGIG (reference sequence). CDR3 amino acids: CAWSVGLGGIQPQHF. CDR3 DNA sequence: TGTGCCTGGAGTGTAGGTCTCGGGGGGATCCAGCCCCAGCATTTT.

The chain employs TRBV27 and TRBJ2-1; no reliable D call. Trimming took off 1 base at V and 1 base at J, with 8 bases between the two ends. CDR3 length: 15 amino acids. The V gene's germline CDR1 is MNHEY and CDR2 SMNVEV (reference sequence). CDR3 bases: TGTGCCAGCAGTTTATTCACGTCTTCCTACAATGAGCAGTTCTTC. Amino acids: CASSLFTSSYNEQFF.

The chain joins TRBV11-2 to TRBJ2-7; 12 nucleotides agree with TRBD2. The CDR3 is 14 residues long. CDR1 is SGHAT, CDR2 FQNNGV, per germline. V shed 4 bases, J shed 4 bases, and the junction held 2 bases outside the gene matches. CDR3 nucleotide sequence: TGTGCCAGCAGCTCGACTAGCGGGGGATACGAGCAGTACTTC. It yields the protein CASSSTSGGYEQYF.

The chain carries TRBV9 and TRBJ1-5, with 7 bases aligning to TRBD1. Per the germline V gene, CDR1 is SGDLS and CDR2 is YYNGEE. V dropped 4 bases and J dropped 4; count of bases not matched to a gene: 8. The CDR3 runs 15 residues. CDR3 residues: CASSPQGGVNQPQHF. For the CDR3, the DNA is TGTGCCAGCAGCCCCCAGGGGGGCGTTAATCAGCCCCAGCATTTT. Supplemented by reference TRBV9 and TRBJ1-5, the full variable domain reads DSGVTQTPKHLITATGQRVTLRCSPRSGDLSVYWYQQSLDQGLQFLIQYYNGEERAKGNILERFSAQQFPDLHSELNLSSLELGDSALYFCASSPQGGVNQPQHFGDGTRLSIL.

J is TRBJ2-1 and V is TRBV6-1; no firm D call. V gave up 5 bases and J gave up 8 bases, with 16 bases separating them. Germline assignment: CDR1 MNHNS and CDR2 SASEGT. The CDR3 contains 14 residues. CDR3 amino acids: CASSKRARGDEQFF. The CDR3 nucleotides read TGTGCCAGCAGTAAACGGGCCAGAGGCGATGAGCAGTTCTTC.

This clone was seen a handful of times. The chain links TRBV30 to TRBJ1-1; the D gene is possibly TRBD1 (6 bases). The V gene lost 4 bases and the J gene lost 8 bases, with 17 bases spanning the gap. Per germline, CDR1 GTSNPN and CDR2 SVGIG (reference sequence). The CDR3 runs 13 residues. The CDR3 DNA sequence: TGTGCCTGGACCGAACAACCGGGACAAGAAGCTTTCTTT. Amino acids: CAWTEQPGQEAFF.